These 16 T cell receptor beta chains came from one sample sequenced in a study of CXCR3-negative and CXCR3-positive naive CD8 T cells. Their antigens remain unidentified. UMI-labeled 5' RACE yielded the TRB cDNA libraries. TCRdb reprocessed the 5' RACE reads and stores each CDR3 protein as one record, lacking DNA. The data include 100,000 or so distinct CDR3 sequences; the top ten clones carry around 0.36%. Whole-study findings and limits: Greater hydrophobicity was found in TRB CDR3s of CXCR3-positive naive cells than of CXCR3-negative naive cells.

Sequences were obtained from naive CXCR3+ CD8+ T cells from blood. Specified subset: CD45RO-CCR7+CD27+CD95- naive CD8+ T cells expressing CXCR3 (TNR3+). These receptors were obtained from a human donor in good health. Some clones in this sample may be carry-over from other donors' samples.

The J gene is TRBJ2-3, the V gene TRBV5-6; lacking DNA, the TRBD2 call made by TCRdb goes unchecked. The CDR3 spans 14 residues. Per the germline V gene, CDR1 is SGHDT and CDR2 is YYEEEE. CDR3 loop: CASSWQALPDTQYF. Full variable domain (remainder filled in from reference TRBV5-6 and TRBJ2-3): DAGVTQSPTHLIKTRGQQVTLRCSPKSGHDTVSWYQQALGQGPQFIFQYYEEEERQRGNFPDRFSGHQFPNYSSELNVNALLLGDSALYLCASSWQALPDTQYFGPGTRLTVL.

This rearrangement joins TRBV12-3 or TRBV12-4 to TRBJ2-1. This CDR3 region has 15 residues. The CDR3 sequence: CASSLGGTTYNEQFF.

The CDR3 is CASSQSDSGANVLTF. The chain combines TRBV6-5 with TRBJ2-6. The CDR3 extends over 15 amino acids. Germline CDR1 reads MNHEY; CDR2 reads SVGAGI.

The chain links TRBV27 to TRBJ1-5. CDR3 length equals 13 residues. CDR1 and CDR2 (germline): MNHEY, SMNVEV (reference sequence). CDR3 protein: CASSLATGQPQHF.

The V gene is TRBV12-3 or TRBV12-4, the J gene TRBJ2-5; TCRdb's D gene call, TRBD1, goes unchecked for lack of DNA. CDR3 length equals 16 residues. The CDR3 is CASSPERGKSQETQYF.

This chain connects TRBV28 to TRBJ2-1. CDR3 size: 15 residues. CDR1 is MDHEN, CDR2 SYDVKM, per germline. CDR3 residues: CASSESHEIMNEQFF. Complete variable domain (other parts from reference TRBV28 and TRBJ2-1): DVKVTQSSRYLVKRTGEKVFLECVQDMDHENMFWYRQDPGLGLRLIYFSYDVKMKEKGDIPEGYSVSREKKERFSLILESASTNQTSMYLCASSESHEIMNEQFFGPGTRLTVL.

J is TRBJ1-2 and V is TRBV4-1. From germline, CDR1 is MGHRA and CDR2 YSYEKL. The CDR3 is made up of 17 amino acids. This chain's CDR3 is CASSQGEQAGLLYGYTF.

The V call is TRBV7-9, the J call TRBJ2-1. This CDR3 comprises 16 residues. In germline, CDR1 is SEHNR, CDR2 FQNEAQ (reference sequence). CDR3 loop: CASSLLHDNSYNEQFF.

The chain recombines TRBV5-4 with TRBJ2-7; TCRdb outputs TRBD1, but without DNA this stays unchecked. Germline lookup yields CDR1 SGHNT and CDR2 YYREEE (reference sequence). The CDR3 length is 14 residues. The chain's CDR3 is CASSFWGVTNEQYF.

The chain joins TRBV6-2 or TRBV6-3 to TRBJ1-5. Per germline, CDR1 MNHEY and CDR2 SVGEGT. CDR3 length: 16 residues. The CDR3 reads CASSYAGSYSNQPQHF.

The V gene is TRBV4-3, the J gene TRBJ2-7; the D call of TRBD1 rests on TCRdb alone, since no DNA is present to check it. CDR3 size: 15 residues. Germline CDR1 and CDR2: LGHNA and YSLEER. This chain's CDR3 is CASSQGTGKNYEQYF.

This sequence joins TRBV5-1 and TRBJ2-3; TCRdb gives TRBD2 as the D gene, but with no DNA this cannot be confirmed. CDR3 size: 14 residues. Per the germline V gene, CDR1 is SGHRS and CDR2 is YFSETQ. The CDR3 sequence: CASSLELAVDTQYF.

V gene TRBV21-1 combines with J gene TRBJ2-7; TCRdb's D gene call, TRBD2, goes unchecked for lack of DNA. TRBV21-1 is shown as a pseudogene. This CDR3 contains 17 residues. The CDR3 is CASSKWCQAGVIYEQYF.

The V call is TRBV11-2, the J call TRBJ1-2; TCRdb's assignment of TRBD1 cannot be checked, as there is no DNA. The CDR3 spans 14 residues. CDR1 and CDR2 (germline): SGHAT, FQNNGV. The CDR3 region is CASSPQGAGYGYTF.

The chain has TRBV7-9 and TRBJ1-2; the D call of TRBD1 rests on TCRdb alone, since no DNA is present to check it. The CDR3 has 15 residues. From germline, CDR1 is SEHNR and CDR2 FQNEAQ (reference sequence). This CDR3 reads CASSLAVRDSYGYTF.

The chain carries TRBV4-1 and TRBJ1-5; with no DNA, the TCRdb D assignment of TRBD1 cannot be verified. Per the germline V gene, CDR1 is MGHRA and CDR2 is YSYEKL. The CDR3 is made up of 15 amino acids. CDR3 amino acids: CASSQDNRPNQPQHF.